This T cell receptor (beta chain) is from a study of blood T cell repertoires in COVID-19. As processed by the authors: Counts of nucleated cells, estimated from reference gene primer amplification, were obtained. Clones were read by immunoSEQ multiplex PCR, and TCRdb kept only the in-frame ones, dropping some. Clone size and the V and J calls come from that table; the DNA yielded D and trimming. The sample has over 200,000 clones; about 91% are singletons. Germline lookup yields CDR1 MGHRA and CDR2 YSYEKL. The V and J ends lost 1 base and 4 bases, in that order; junction bases with no gene match: 7. The CDR3 has 16 residues. The table lists this clone with a count of one.

Input material: PBMCs or T cells enriched from blood (not recorded which). This receptor was obtained from a woman in her thirties or forties with acute COVID-19. V usage is TRBV4-1 and J usage is TRBJ2-5; 9 positions agree with TRBD1. CDR3 loop: CASSQVATGGSETQYF. The CDR3 nucleotides are TGCGCCAGCAGCCAAGTCGCGACAGGGGGGTCAGAGACCCAGTACTTC.